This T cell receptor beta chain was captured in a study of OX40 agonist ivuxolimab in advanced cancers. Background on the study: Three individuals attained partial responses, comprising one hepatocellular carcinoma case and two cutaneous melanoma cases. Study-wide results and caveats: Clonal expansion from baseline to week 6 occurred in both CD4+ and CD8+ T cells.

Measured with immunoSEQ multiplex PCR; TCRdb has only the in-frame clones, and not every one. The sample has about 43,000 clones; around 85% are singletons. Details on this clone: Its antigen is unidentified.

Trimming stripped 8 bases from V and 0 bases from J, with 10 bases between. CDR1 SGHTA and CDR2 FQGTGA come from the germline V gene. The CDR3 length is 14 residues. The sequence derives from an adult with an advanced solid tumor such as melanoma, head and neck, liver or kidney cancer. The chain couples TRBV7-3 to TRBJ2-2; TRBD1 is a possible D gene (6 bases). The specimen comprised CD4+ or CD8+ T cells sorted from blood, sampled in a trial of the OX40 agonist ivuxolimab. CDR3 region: CASSTGPNTGELFF. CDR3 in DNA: TGTGCCAGCTCGACAGGACCGAACACCGGGGAGCTGTTTTTT.